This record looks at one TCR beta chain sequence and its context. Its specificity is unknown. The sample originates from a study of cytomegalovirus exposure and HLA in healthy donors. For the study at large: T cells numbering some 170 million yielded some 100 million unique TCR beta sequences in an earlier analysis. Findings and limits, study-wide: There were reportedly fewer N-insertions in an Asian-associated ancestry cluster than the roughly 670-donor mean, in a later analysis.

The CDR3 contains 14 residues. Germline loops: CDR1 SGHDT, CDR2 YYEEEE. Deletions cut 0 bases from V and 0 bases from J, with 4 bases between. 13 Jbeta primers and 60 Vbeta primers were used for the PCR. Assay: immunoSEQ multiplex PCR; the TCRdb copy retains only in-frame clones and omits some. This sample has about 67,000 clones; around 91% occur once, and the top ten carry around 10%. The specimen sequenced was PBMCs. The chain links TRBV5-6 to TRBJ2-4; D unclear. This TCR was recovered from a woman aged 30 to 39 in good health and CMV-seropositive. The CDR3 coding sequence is TGTGCCAGCAGCTTGGTAATAGCCAAAAACATTCAGTACTTC. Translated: CASSLVIAKNIQYF.